The rows below give T cell receptor beta chains drawn from one sample of a study of cytomegalovirus exposure and HLA in healthy donors. Assay: immunoSEQ multiplex PCR; the TCRdb copy retains only in-frame clones and omits some. Among under 250,000 clones listed, around four fifths were seen once. Sequencing used PBMCs. The receptors here all came from a woman younger than 30 in good health and CMV-seronegative. Each CDR3 is given with its conserved first and last residue. D genes are given only for firm matches. Some rows have no size entry. The others give once, few or many, or a class for an expanded clone.

V gene: TRBV2; clone size: .; D gene: TRBD1; J gene: TRBJ2-2; CDR3 DNA: TGTGCCAGCAGCTTCCCGGGACAGGGGGAAACCGGGGAGCTGTTTTTT; CDR3 protein: CASSFPGQGETGELFF
V gene: TRBV9; clone size: .; D gene: .; J gene: TRBJ2-1; CDR3 DNA: TGTGCCAGCAGCGAAGACAGCTCCTACAATGAGCAGTTCTTC; CDR3 protein: CASSEDSSYNEQFF
V gene: TRBV30; clone size: .; D gene: .; J gene: TRBJ1-1; CDR3 DNA: TGTGCCTGGAGTGTATGGGAGAACACTGAAGCTTTCTTT; CDR3 protein: CAWSVWENTEAFF
V gene: TRBV5-4; clone size: .; D gene: TRBD2; J gene: TRBJ2-3; CDR3 DNA: TGTGCCAGCAGAGGGACTAGCGGCACAGATACGCAGTATTTT; CDR3 protein: CASRGTSGTDTQYF
V gene: TRBV5-6; clone size: .; D gene: .; J gene: TRBJ2-1; CDR3 DNA: TGTGCCAGCAGCGTTAGGGGGGCCTACAATGAGCAGTTCTTC; CDR3 protein: CASSVRGAYNEQFF
V gene: TRBV11-2; clone size: .; D gene: .; J gene: TRBJ2-5; CDR3 DNA: TGTGCCAGCAGCTTAGCCGGCTTCCAAGAGACCCAGTACTTC; CDR3 protein: CASSLAGFQETQYF
V gene: TRBV6-6; clone size: .; D gene: .; J gene: TRBJ2-7; CDR3 DNA: TGTGCCAGCAGTTACCAGGGACACCAATACGAGCAGTACTTC; CDR3 protein: CASSYQGHQYEQYF
V gene: TRBV5-1; clone size: .; D gene: .; J gene: TRBJ2-5; CDR3 DNA: TGCGCCAGCAGCTTGGGAAGTAGGATGGAGACCCAGTACTTC; CDR3 protein: CASSLGSRMETQYF
V gene: TRBV21-1; clone size: .; D gene: .; J gene: TRBJ1-4; CDR3 DNA: TGTGCCAGCAGCAAAGTTGTCCCTAACCGAGGCGAAAAACTGTTTTTT; CDR3 protein: CASSKVVPNRGEKLFF
V gene: TRBV5-6; clone size: .; D gene: .; J gene: TRBJ2-1; CDR3 DNA: TGTGCCAGCAGCTTGGAACTTAAAGGACAGTCTCACAATGAGCAGTTCTTC; CDR3 protein: CASSLELKGQSHNEQFF
V gene: TRBV27; clone size: .; D gene: TRBD1; J gene: TRBJ1-5; CDR3 DNA: TGTGCCAGCAGTTTATATCCCCCCGGACAGGGGATCAATCAGCCCCAGCATTTT; CDR3 protein: CASSLYPPGQGINQPQHF
V gene: TRBV5-4; clone size: once; D gene: .; J gene: TRBJ1-1; CDR3 DNA: TGTGCCAGCAGCTCACCCTTCGCCGTGGGTGAAGCTTTCTTT; CDR3 protein: CASSSPFAVGEAFF
V gene: TRBV10-3; clone size: many; D gene: .; J gene: TRBJ1-3; CDR3 DNA: TGTGCCATCAGTGAGAGCCTTGGAAACACCATATATTTT; CDR3 protein: CAISESLGNTIYF
V gene: TRBV6-6; clone size: .; D gene: .; J gene: TRBJ2-7; CDR3 DNA: TGTGCCAGCACTGACTGGGGTGGGGAGCAGTACTTC; CDR3 protein: CASTDWGGEQYF
V gene: TRBV6-6; clone size: .; D gene: .; J gene: TRBJ2-2; CDR3 DNA: TGTGCCTTTCGGCCAGACACCGGGGAGCTGTTTTTT; CDR3 protein: CAFRPDTGELFF
V gene: TRBV27; clone size: few; D gene: .; J gene: TRBJ2-1; CDR3 DNA: TGTGCCAGCAGTCTCGAGGCCTCCTACAATGAGCAGTTCTTC; CDR3 protein: CASSLEASYNEQFF
V gene: TRBV19; clone size: .; D gene: TRBD1; J gene: TRBJ1-6; CDR3 DNA: TGTGCCGGATCGGACAGGGTTAATTCACCCCTCCACTTT; CDR3 protein: CAGSDRVNSPLHF
V gene: TRBV2; clone size: .; D gene: .; J gene: TRBJ1-5; CDR3 DNA: TGTGCCAGCACATGGGGGCTTAGTAGCAATCAGCCCCAGCATTTT; CDR3 protein: CASTWGLSSNQPQHF
V gene: TRBV2; clone size: few; D gene: .; J gene: TRBJ1-1; CDR3 DNA: TGTGCCAGCAAATCGGGGGGGAACACTGAAGCTTTCTTT; CDR3 protein: CASKSGGNTEAFF
V gene: TRBV19; clone size: .; D gene: .; J gene: TRBJ1-5; CDR3 DNA: TGTGCCAGTAACCTATATCACAATCAGCCCCAGCATTTT; CDR3 protein: CASNLYHNQPQHF
V gene: TRBV2; clone size: .; D gene: .; J gene: TRBJ2-5; CDR3 DNA: TGTGCCAGCAGTGAGGGAAGGGGCAGGGAGACCCAGTACTTC; CDR3 protein: CASSEGRGRETQYF
V gene: TRBV4-1; clone size: many; D gene: TRBD2; J gene: TRBJ2-3; CDR3 DNA: TGCGCCAGCAGCCAAGTCCTCATAGCGGGGGGGCCAGATACGCAGTATTTT; CDR3 protein: CASSQVLIAGGPDTQYF
V gene: TRBV2; clone size: once; D gene: TRBD1; J gene: TRBJ1-1; CDR3 DNA: TGTGCCAGCAGTTTCCTGAGTCAGGGGGGGACTGAAGCTTTCTTT; CDR3 protein: CASSFLSQGGTEAFF
V gene: TRBV10-2; clone size: .; D gene: .; J gene: TRBJ2-3; CDR3 DNA: TGCGCCAGCAGTGCCTCCTTGGTTAGCTGGGATACGCAGTATTTT; CDR3 protein: CASSASLVSWDTQYF